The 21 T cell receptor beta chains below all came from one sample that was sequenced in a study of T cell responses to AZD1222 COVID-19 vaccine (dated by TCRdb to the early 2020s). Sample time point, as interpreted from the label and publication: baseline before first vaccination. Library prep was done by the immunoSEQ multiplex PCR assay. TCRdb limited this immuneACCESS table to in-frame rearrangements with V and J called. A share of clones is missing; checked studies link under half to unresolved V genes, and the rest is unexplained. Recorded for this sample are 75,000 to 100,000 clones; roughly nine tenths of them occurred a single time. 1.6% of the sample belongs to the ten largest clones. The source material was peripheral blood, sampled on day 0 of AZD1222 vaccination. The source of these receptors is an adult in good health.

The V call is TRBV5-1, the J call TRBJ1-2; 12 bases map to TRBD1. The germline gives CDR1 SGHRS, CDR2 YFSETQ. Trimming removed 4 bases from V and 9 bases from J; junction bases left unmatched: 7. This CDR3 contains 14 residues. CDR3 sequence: CASSGTGGGTRYTF. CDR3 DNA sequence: TGCGCCAGCAGCGGGACAGGGGGCGGTACCCGCTACACCTTC.

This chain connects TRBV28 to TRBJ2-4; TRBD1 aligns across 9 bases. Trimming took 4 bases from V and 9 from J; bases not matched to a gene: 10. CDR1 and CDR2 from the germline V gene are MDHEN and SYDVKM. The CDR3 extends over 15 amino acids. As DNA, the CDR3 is TGTGCCAGCAGTTCGGGGCAGGACAGGGGTGGCATTCAGTACTTC. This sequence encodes CASSSGQDRGGIQYF.

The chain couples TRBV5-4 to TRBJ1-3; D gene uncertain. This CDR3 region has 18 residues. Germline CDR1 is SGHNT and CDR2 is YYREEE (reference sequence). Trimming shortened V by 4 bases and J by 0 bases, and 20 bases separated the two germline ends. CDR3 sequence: CASSLSPPGTGSGNTIYF. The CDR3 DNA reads TGTGCCAGCAGCCTCTCCCCCCCGGGTACGGGCTCTGGAAACACCATATATTTT. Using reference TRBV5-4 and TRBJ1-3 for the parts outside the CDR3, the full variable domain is ETGVTQSPTHLIKTRGQQVTLRCSSQSGHNTVSWYQQALGQGPQFIFQYYREEENGRGNFPPRFSGLQFPNYSSELNVNALELDDSALYLCASSLSPPGTGSGNTIYFGEGSWLTVV.

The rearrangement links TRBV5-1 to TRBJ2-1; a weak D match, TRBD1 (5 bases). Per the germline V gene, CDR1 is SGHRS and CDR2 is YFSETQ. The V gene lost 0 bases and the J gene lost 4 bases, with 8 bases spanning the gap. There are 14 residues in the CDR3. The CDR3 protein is CASSLGQNYNEQFF. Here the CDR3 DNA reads TGCGCCAGCAGCTTGGGACAGAATTACAATGAGCAGTTCTTC. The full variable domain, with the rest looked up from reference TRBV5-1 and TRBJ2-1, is KAGVTQTPRYLIKTRGQQVTLSCSPISGHRSVSWYQQTPGQGLQFLFEYFSETQRNKGNFPGRFSGRQFSNSRSEMNVSTLELGDSALYLCASSLGQNYNEQFFGPGTRLTVL.

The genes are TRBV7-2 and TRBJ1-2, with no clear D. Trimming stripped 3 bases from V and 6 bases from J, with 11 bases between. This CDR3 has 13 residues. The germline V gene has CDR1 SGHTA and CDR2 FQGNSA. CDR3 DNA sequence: TGTGCCAGCAGCTTCGGAGTTGGGCATGGCTACACCTTC. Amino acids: CASSFGVGHGYTF.

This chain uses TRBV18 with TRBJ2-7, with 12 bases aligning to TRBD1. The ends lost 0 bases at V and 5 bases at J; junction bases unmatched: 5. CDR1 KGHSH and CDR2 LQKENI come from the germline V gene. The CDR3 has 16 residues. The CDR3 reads CASSPPTGTGGNEQYF. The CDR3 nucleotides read TGTGCCAGCTCACCACCGACCGGGACAGGGGGCAACGAGCAGTACTTC.

The DNA for the CDR3 is TGTGCCAGCAAGGGGAACACTGAAGCTTTCTTT. As protein: CASKGNTEAFF. The chain is built from TRBV28 and TRBJ1-1; no clear D gene. Trimming removed 7 bases at V and 1 base at J, with 4 bases between. CDR3 length equals 11 residues. From germline, CDR1 is MDHEN and CDR2 SYDVKM.

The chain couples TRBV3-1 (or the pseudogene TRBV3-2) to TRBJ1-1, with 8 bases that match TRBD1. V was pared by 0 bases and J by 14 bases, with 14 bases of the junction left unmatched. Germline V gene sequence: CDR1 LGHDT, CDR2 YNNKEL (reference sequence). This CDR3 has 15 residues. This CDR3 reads CASSQDNWTGFWRFF. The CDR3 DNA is TGTGCCAGCAGCCAAGATAATTGGACAGGGTTCTGGCGGTTCTTT.

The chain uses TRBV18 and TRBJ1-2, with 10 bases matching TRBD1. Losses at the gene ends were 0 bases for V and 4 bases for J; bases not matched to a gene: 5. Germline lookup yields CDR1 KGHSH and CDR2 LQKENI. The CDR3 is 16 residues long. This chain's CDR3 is CASSPPDRGTGYGYTF. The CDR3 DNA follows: TGTGCCAGCTCACCACCGGACAGGGGGACGGGCTATGGCTACACCTTC. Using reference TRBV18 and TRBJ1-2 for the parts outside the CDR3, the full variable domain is NAGVMQNPRHLVRRRGQEARLRCSPMKGHSHVYWYRQLPEEGLKFMVYLQKENIIDESGMPKERFSAEFPKEGPSILRIQQVVRGDSAAYFCASSPPDRGTGYGYTFGSGTRLTVV.

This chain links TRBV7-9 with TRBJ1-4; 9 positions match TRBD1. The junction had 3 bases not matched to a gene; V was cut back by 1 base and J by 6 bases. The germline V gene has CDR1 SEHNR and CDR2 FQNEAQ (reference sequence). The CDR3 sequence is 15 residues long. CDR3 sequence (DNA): TGTGCCAGCAGCTTAGATACAGGGGGCTATGAAAAACTGTTTTTT. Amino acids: CASSLDTGGYEKLFF.

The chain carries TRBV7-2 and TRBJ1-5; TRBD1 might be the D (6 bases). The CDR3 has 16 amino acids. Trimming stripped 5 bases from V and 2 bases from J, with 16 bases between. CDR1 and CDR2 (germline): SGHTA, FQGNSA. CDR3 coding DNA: TGTGCCAGCAGCCCTACAGGGACTGTCGGCAATCAGCCCCAGCATTTT. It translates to CASSPTGTVGNQPQHF.

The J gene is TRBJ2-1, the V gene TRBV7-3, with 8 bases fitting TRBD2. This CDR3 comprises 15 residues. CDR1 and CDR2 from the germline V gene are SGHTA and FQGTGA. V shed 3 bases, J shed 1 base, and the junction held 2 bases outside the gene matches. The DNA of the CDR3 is TGTGCCAGCAGCTTCCAGCGGGGGTCCTACAATGAGCAGTTCTTC. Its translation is CASSFQRGSYNEQFF. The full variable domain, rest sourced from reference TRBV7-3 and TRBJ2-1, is GAGVSQTPSNKVTEKGKYVELRCDPISGHTALYWYRQSLGQGPEFLIYFQGTGAADDSGLPNDRFFAVRPEGSVSTLKIQRTERGDSAVYLCASSFQRGSYNEQFFGPGTRLTVL.

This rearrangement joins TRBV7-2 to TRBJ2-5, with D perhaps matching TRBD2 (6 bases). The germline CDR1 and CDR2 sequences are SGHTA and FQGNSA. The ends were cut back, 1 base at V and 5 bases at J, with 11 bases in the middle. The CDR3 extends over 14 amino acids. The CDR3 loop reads CASSLEKGRETQYF. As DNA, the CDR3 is TGTGCCAGCAGCTTAGAAAAAGGGAGGGAGACCCAGTACTTC.

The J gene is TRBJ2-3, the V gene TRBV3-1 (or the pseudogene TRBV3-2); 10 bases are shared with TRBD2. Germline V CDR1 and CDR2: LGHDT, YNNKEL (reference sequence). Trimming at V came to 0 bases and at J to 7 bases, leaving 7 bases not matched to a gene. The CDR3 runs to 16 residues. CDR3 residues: CASSQDPASGGNTQYF. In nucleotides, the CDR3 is TGTGCCAGCAGCCAAGACCCGGCTAGCGGGGGTAATACGCAGTATTTT.

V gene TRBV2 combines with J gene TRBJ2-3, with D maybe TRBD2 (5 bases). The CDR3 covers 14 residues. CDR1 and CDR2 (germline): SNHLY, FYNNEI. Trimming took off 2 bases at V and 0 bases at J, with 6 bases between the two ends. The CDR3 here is CASSETGSTDTQYF. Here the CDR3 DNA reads TGTGCCAGCAGTGAAACGGGAAGCACAGATACGCAGTATTTT.

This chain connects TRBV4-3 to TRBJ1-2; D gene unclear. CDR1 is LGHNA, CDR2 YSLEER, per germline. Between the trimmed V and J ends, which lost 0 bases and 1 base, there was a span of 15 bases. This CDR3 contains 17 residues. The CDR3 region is CASSQDHLGLDNYGYTF. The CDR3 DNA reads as TGCGCCAGCAGCCAAGATCACCTTGGGCTGGATAACTATGGCTACACCTTC.

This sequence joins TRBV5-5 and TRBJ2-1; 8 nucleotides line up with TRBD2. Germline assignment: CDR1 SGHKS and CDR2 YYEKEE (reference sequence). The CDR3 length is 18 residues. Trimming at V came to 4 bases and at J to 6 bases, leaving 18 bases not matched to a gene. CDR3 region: CASSHRGGSGVIGNEQFF. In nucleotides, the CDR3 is TGTGCCAGCAGCCACCGCGGGGGTAGCGGGGTGATCGGCAATGAGCAGTTCTTC.

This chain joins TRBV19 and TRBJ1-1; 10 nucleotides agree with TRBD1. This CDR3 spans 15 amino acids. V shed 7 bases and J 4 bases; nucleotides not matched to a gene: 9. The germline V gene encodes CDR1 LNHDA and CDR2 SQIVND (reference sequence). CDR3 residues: CASIGTGAGSTEAFF. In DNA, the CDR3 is TGTGCCAGTATTGGGACAGGGGCGGGGAGCACTGAAGCTTTCTTT.

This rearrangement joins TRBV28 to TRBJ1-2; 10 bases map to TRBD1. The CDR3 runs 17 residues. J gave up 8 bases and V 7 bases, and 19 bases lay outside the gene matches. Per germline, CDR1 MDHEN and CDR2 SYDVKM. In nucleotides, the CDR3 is TGTGCCAGCAATATAATACTCGGAGGGACAGGGGAGGAGGGCTACACCTTC. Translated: CASNIILGGTGEEGYTF.

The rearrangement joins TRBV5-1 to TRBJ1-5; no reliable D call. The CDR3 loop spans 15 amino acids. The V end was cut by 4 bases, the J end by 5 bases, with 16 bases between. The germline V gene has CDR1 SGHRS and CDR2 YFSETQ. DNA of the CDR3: TGCGCCAGCAGCCCCGATAGTGGGGTAGATCAGCCCCAGCATTTT. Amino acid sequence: CASSPDSGVDQPQHF.

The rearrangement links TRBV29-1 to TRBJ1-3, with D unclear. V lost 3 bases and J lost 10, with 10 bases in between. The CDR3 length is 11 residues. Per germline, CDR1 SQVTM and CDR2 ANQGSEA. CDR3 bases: TGCAGCGTTGATGACGGAGGGACCATATATTTT. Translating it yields CSVDDGGTIYF.